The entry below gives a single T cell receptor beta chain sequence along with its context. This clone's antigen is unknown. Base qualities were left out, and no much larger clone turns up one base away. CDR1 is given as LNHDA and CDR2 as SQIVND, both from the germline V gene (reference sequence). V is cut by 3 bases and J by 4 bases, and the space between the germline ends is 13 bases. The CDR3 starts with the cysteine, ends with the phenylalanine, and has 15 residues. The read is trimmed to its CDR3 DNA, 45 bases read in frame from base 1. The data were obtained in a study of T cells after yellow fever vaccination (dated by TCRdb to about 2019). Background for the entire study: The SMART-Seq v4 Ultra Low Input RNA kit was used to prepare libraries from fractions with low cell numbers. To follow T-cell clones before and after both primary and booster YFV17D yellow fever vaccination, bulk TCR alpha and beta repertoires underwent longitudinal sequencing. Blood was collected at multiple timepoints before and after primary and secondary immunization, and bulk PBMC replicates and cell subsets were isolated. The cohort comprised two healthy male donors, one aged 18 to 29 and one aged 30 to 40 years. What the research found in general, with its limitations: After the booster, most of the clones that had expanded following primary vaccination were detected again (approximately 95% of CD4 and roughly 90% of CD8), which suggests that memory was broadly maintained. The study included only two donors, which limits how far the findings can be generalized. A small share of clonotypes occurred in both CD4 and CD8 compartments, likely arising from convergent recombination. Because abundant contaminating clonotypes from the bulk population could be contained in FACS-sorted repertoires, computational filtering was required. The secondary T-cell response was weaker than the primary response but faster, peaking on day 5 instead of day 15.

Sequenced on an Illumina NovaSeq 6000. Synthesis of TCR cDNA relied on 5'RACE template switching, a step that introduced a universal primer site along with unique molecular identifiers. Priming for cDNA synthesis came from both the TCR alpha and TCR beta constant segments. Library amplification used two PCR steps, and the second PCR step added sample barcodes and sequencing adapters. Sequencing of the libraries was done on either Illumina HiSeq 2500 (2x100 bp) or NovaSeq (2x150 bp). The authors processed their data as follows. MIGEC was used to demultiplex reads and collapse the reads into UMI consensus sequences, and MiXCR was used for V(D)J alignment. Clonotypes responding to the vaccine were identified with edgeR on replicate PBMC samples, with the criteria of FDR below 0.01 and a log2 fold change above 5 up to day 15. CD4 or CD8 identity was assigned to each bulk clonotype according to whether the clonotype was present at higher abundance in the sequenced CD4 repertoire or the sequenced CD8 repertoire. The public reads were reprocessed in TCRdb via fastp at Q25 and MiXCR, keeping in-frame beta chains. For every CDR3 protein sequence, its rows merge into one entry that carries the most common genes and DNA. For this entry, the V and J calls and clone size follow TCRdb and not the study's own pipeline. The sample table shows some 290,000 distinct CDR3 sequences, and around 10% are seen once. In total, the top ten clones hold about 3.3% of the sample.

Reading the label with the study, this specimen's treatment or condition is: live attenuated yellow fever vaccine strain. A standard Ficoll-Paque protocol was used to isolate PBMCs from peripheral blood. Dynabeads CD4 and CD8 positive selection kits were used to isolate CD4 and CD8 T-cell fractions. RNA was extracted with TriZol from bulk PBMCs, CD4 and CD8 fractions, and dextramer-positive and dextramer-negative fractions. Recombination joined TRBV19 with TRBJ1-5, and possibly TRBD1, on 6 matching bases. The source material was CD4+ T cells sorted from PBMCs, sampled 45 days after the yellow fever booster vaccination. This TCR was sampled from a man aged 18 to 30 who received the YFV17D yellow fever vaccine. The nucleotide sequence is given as TGTGCCAGTAGTATGAGCAGGGGAAGGAATCAGCCCCAGCATTTT. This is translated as CASSMSRGRNQPQHF.